The 10 T cell receptor beta chains listed next were all sequenced from one sample in a study of T cell repertoires in cytomegalovirus infection. In TCRdb, the reads were re-called with MiXCR into one record per CDR3 protein. The data hold about 450,000 distinct CDR3 sequences, with approximately 31% observed a single time. Sequencing was performed on PBMCs. Receptors were obtained from a human donor in good health (CMV status not recorded). Some clones in this sample may be carry-over from other donors' samples.

The gene calls are TRBV6-2 or TRBV6-3 and TRBJ2-7, with D maybe TRBD1 (6 bases). The CDR3 is made up of 13 amino acids. CDR1 and CDR2 (germline): MNHEY, SVGEGT. V dropped 6 bases and J dropped 6 bases, with 15 bases sitting between them. The CDR3 region is CASSPPDRREQYF. The DNA for the CDR3 is TGTGCCAGCAGCCCACCAGACAGGCGCGAGCAGTACTTC.

This clonotype has just a few counts. This chain uses TRBV6-1 with TRBJ2-1; the match to TRBD1 covers 10 bases. There are 17 residues in the CDR3. V lost 7 bases, J lost 4 bases, and 13 bases stayed unmatched. In germline, CDR1 is MNHNS, CDR2 SASEGT. CDR3 in DNA: TGTGCCAGCATCGAGGCGACAGGGGGCGGCTTATACAATGAGCAGTTCTTC. This encodes CASIEATGGGLYNEQFF.

The rearrangement uses TRBV7-9 and TRBJ2-7, with TRBD1 matching over 9 bases. This CDR3 has 15 residues. Germline V gene data show CDR1 as SEHNR and CDR2 as FQNEAQ (reference sequence). V was clipped by 1 base and J by 6 bases; unmatched bases: 7. CDR3 protein: CASSLEGTGFGEQYF. DNA of the CDR3: TGTGCCAGCAGCTTAGAAGGGACAGGGTTTGGCGAGCAGTACTTC.

The genes are TRBV4-1 and TRBJ1-5, with D uncertain. Trimming pared 1 base from V and 0 bases from J, leaving 13 bases between. Germline CDR1 and CDR2: MGHRA and YSYEKL. This CDR3 spans 17 amino acids. The CDR3 reads CASSQAPPGSSNQPQHF. The CDR3 coding sequence is TGCGCCAGCAGCCAAGCCCCCCCGGGCTCTAGCAATCAGCCCCAGCATTTT.

The chain employs TRBV15 and TRBJ2-5; 9 bases line up with TRBD1. The CDR3 length is 15 residues. V dropped 5 bases and J dropped 2; count of bases not matched to a gene: 6. The V gene's germline CDR1 is LNHNV and CDR2 YYDKDF (reference sequence). CDR3 bases: TGTGCCACCAGCGGAGGACAGGGGCGTCAAGAGACCCAGTACTTC. Protein product: CATSGGQGRQETQYF. The full variable domain, with the rest looked up from reference TRBV15 and TRBJ2-5, is DAMVIQNPRYQVTQFGKPVTLSCSQTLNHNVMYWYQQKSSQAPKLLFHYYDKDFNNEADTPDNFQSRRPNTSFCFLDIRSPGLGDTAMYLCATSGGQGRQETQYFGPGTRLLVL.

The chain couples TRBV11-1 to TRBJ2-2, with TRBD2 matching over 8 bases. The CDR3 sequence is 16 residues long. J lost 2 bases, V lost 5 bases, and 7 bases had no gene match. The V gene's germline CDR1 is SGHAT and CDR2 FQDESV (reference sequence). The CDR3 spells CASSTSGGINTGELFF. In nucleotides, the CDR3 is TGTGCCAGCAGCACGAGCGGGGGAATTAACACCGGGGAGCTGTTTTTT.

At least ten counts were recorded for this clonotype. The CDR3 protein is CASSIGQASNQPQHF. In DNA form, the CDR3 reads TGTGCCAGCAGTATCGGACAGGCCAGCAATCAGCCCCAGCATTTT. J is TRBJ1-5 and V is TRBV7-9; 7 nucleotides align to TRBD1. The CDR3 has 15 residues. The germline gives CDR1 SEHNR, CDR2 FQNEAQ (reference sequence). V dropped 6 bases and J dropped 1; count of bases not matched to a gene: 6. The variable domain in full, completed from reference TRBV7-9 and TRBJ1-5, reads DTGVSQNPRHKITKRGQNVTFRCDPISEHNRLYWYRQTLGQGPEFLTYFQNEAQLEKSRLLSDRFSAERPKGSFSTLEIQRTEQGDSAMYLCASSIGQASNQPQHFGDGTRLSIL.

In its sample, this clonotype was seen a few times. The chain recombines TRBV10-3 with TRBJ2-1, with a weak D call TRBD1 (5 bases). V lost 8 bases and J lost 6, with 11 bases in between. Germline V gene sequence: CDR1 ENHRY, CDR2 SYGVKD. The CDR3 sequence is 12 residues long. CDR3: CAIDWGGNEQFF. The DNA of the CDR3 is TGTGCCATCGACTGGGGCGGCAATGAGCAGTTCTTC.

This clonotype was seen ten or more times. The rearrangement links TRBV24-1 to TRBJ2-2; D ambiguous. Trimming shortened V by 2 bases and J by 6 bases, and 9 bases separated the two germline ends. Germline V lookup: CDR1 KGHDR, CDR2 SFDVKD. This CDR3 contains 14 residues. CDR3 in amino acids: CATSDWVLPGELFF. For the CDR3, the DNA is TGTGCCACCAGTGATTGGGTCTTACCCGGGGAGCTGTTTTTT.

This clonotype was seen at least ten times. The DNA is left out, because the CDR3 cannot be placed on it with certainty; the CDR3 is given as TCRdb lists it. V gene TRBV7-5 combines with J gene TRBJ2-1; the table's D call of TRBD1 was not tested on the DNA. TRBV7-5 is a pseudogene. The CDR3 is 19 amino acids in total, end residues counted. The CDR3 region is CISVPEALPPGGSYNEQFF.